The 13 T cell receptor beta chains below were found in one sample sequenced in a study of blood T cell repertoires in COVID-19. Here immunoSEQ multiplex PCR was the method, and the copy in TCRdb shows in-frame clones only, minus some. The repertoire has some 83,000 clones, about 88% of them found once; the top ten carry 7.5% to 9.5%. The material sequenced was peripheral blood. The receptors derive from a man older than 75 with active or convalescent COVID-19.

This clone was detected once. J is TRBJ1-2 and V is TRBV6-1, with D possibly TRBD1 on 6 matching bases. Per the germline V gene, CDR1 is MNHNS and CDR2 is SASEGT. The CDR3 covers 16 residues. Trimming stripped 0 bases from V and 1 base from J, with 12 bases between. Here the CDR3 reads CASSEAGGGGNYGYTF. DNA for the CDR3: TGTGCCAGCAGTGAAGCGGGGGGAGGGGGTAACTATGGCTACACCTTC.

The chain has TRBV7-7 and TRBJ2-1, with 11 bases identical to TRBD2. V was clipped by 4 bases and J by 8 bases; unmatched bases: 7. The CDR3 contains 15 residues. Per germline, CDR1 SSHAT and CDR2 FNYEAQ (reference sequence). CDR3 residues: CASSSGTSGADEQFF. The CDR3 DNA reads TGTGCCAGCAGCTCAGGGACTAGCGGAGCGGATGAGCAGTTCTTC.

This chain links TRBV24-1 with TRBJ1-3; D uncertain. The CDR3 is 14 residues long. The V gene lost 4 bases and the J gene lost 4 bases, with 10 bases spanning the gap. Germline values: CDR1 KGHDR, CDR2 SFDVKD. The DNA for the CDR3 is TGTGCCACCAGTGACTCAGGAACCGGAAACACCATATATTTT. Protein sequence: CATSDSGTGNTIYF.

V usage is TRBV28 and J usage is TRBJ1-4; D not certain. CDR1 and CDR2 from the germline V gene are MDHEN and SYDVKM. CDR3 size: 12 residues. The germline V and J ends were trimmed by 4 bases and 8 bases, with 8 bases remaining between them. DNA of the CDR3: TGTGCCAGCAGTTCCCCTTCGGAAAAACTGTTTTTT. The encoded protein is CASSSPSEKLFF.

This chain uses TRBV6-1 with TRBJ2-7, with D possibly matching TRBD2 (5 bases). The germline V gene has CDR1 MNHNS and CDR2 SASEGT. The CDR3 length is 15 residues. V gave up 3 bases and J gave up 2 bases, with 14 bases separating them. The CDR3 region has the DNA TGTGCCAGCAGTGACCTTCCCGGGAATACCTACGAGCAGTACGTC. Residues: CASSDLPGNTYEQYV.

This clone was counted a single time. This rearrangement joins TRBV12-5 to TRBJ1-5; D ambiguous. V was clipped by 2 bases and J by 6 bases, with 8 bases between them. There are 13 residues in the CDR3. Germline CDR1 LGHNT, CDR2 FRNRAP. In nucleotides, the CDR3 is TGTGCTAGTGGTTTGTCGTACGGTCAGCCCCAGCATTTT. Residues: CASGLSYGQPQHF.

This chain uses TRBV6-1 with TRBJ1-3; D may be TRBD1 (5 bases). The V end lost 0 bases, the J end lost 2 bases, and 8 bases lay between the germline ends. This CDR3 has 15 residues. Per germline, CDR1 MNHNS and CDR2 SASEGT. The CDR3 loop reads CASSEAPGAGNTIYF. DNA of the CDR3: TGTGCCAGCAGTGAAGCTCCGGGGGCTGGAAACACCATATATTTT.

The chain links TRBV7-2 to TRBJ1-2; 7 bases agree with TRBD1. Germline V lookup: CDR1 SGHTA, CDR2 FQGNSA. The CDR3 length is 14 residues. V lost 1 base to trimming and J lost 4 bases; unmatched junction nucleotides: 3. Written as DNA, the CDR3 is TGTGCCAGCAGCTTAGGGGACAGCAGCTATGGCTACACCTTC. Its translation is CASSLGDSSYGYTF.

The genes are TRBV6-5 and TRBJ2-3, with 8 positions matching TRBD1. This CDR3 has 15 residues. Looked up from germline, CDR1 is MNHEY and CDR2 is SVGAGI. J lost 4 bases, V lost 6 bases, and 9 bases had no gene match. CDR3 region: CASRSRDRLADTQYF. DNA for the CDR3: TGTGCCAGCAGAAGCCGGGACAGGTTAGCAGATACGCAGTATTTT.

The V and J genes are TRBV19 and TRBJ2-1; 8 bases align to TRBD1. Germline values: CDR1 LNHDA, CDR2 SQIVND (reference sequence). V lost 6 bases to trimming and J lost 5 bases; unmatched junction nucleotides: 18. The CDR3 is made up of 18 amino acids. The CDR3 coding sequence is TGTGCCAGTAGCGCGGCCGCCGCCGGGACAGGTATCAACAATGAGCAGTTCTTC. Amino acid sequence: CASSAAAAGTGINNEQFF.

V gene TRBV14 combines with J gene TRBJ1-2; no firm D call. The CDR3 spans 13 residues. Germline CDR1 SGHDN, CDR2 FVKESK. The V and J ends lost 1 base and 8 bases respectively, with 11 bases between them. CDR3 DNA sequence: TGTGCCAGCAGCCAAGCGGGGATCTACGGCTACACCTTC. It is translated as CASSQAGIYGYTF.

The gene calls are TRBV19 and TRBJ1-5; D ambiguous. The ends were cut back, 5 bases at V and 4 bases at J, with 12 bases in the middle. The CDR3 loop spans 14 amino acids. CDR1 and CDR2 (germline): LNHDA, SQIVND (reference sequence). This CDR3 reads CASSVGSGNQPQHF. As DNA, the CDR3 is TGTGCCAGTAGTGTCGGGAGTGGGAATCAGCCCCAGCATTTT.

This rearrangement joins TRBV6-5 to TRBJ2-7; tentative D call: TRBD1 (6 bases). Trimming pared 5 bases from V and 1 base from J, leaving 15 bases between. CDR3 length equals 15 residues. Germline V gene lookup returns CDR1 MNHEY and CDR2 SVGAGI. CDR3 amino acids: CASSPKGVGSYEQYV. DNA for the CDR3: TGTGCCAGCAGTCCCAAGGGGGTGGGATCCTACGAGCAGTACGTC.